This T cell receptor (beta chain) appears in the sequencing data of a study of T cells in Graves' hyperthyroidism and ophthalmopathy. Concerning this clonotype itself: Its antigen is unidentified. This clone may be a read error of a much larger clone one base away.

TCR beta CDR3 sequences were amplified from RNA transcripts. Carried out on the TCR CDR3, a first-round RT-PCR used the HTBI primer set. TCRdb analysed the multiplex PCR reads with MiXCR anew, one entry per CDR3 protein. Here the sample spans around 340,000 distinct CDR3 sequences, 15% to 20% being singletons. CDR3 size: 15 residues. Per the germline V gene, CDR1 is LGHDT and CDR2 is YNNKEL (reference sequence). General observations from the study: Most expanded thyroid clonotypes above 0.001 recurred in blood.

The sequencing sample was made of blood. This chain links TRBV3-1 with TRBJ2-7; perhaps TRBD1 as D (5 bases). The receptor was derived from a woman between 50 and 59 years old with Graves' hyperthyroidism. This chain's CDR3 is CASNQEGVRPYEQYF. The CDR3 DNA reads TGTGCCAGCAACCAAGAAGGGGTGAGGCCCTACGAGCAGTACTTC.